This T cell receptor (beta chain) was recovered during a study of T cells in Graves' hyperthyroidism and ophthalmopathy. RNA transcripts were the template for amplifying TCR beta CDR3 regions. The TCR CDR3 first-round RT-PCR relied on the HTBI primer set. TCRdb itself ran the multiplex PCR reads through MiXCR, one entry per CDR3 protein. The table has fewer than 750,000 distinct CDR3 sequences, approximately 15% seen once; the top ten hold 4% to 5.5%. Worth noting for this clonotype: Possible read error: a much larger clone is one base away.

Diagnosis relied on clinical symptoms, serum thyroxine and TRAb, thyroid ultrasound and orbital computed tomography. 8.5 to 10 ml of fresh peripheral blood supplied the PBMCs. The CDR3 sequence is 17 residues long. The V gene lost 3 bases and the J gene lost 1 base, with 18 bases spanning the gap. Per germline, CDR1 MDHEN and CDR2 SYDVKM. The J gene is TRBJ2-5, the V gene TRBV28; D might be TRBD1 (5 bases). This sequence originates from a woman between 40 and 55 years old with Graves' ophthalmopathy. What was sequenced was blood. CDR3 DNA: TGTGCCAGCAGTTTCCGATGGGGCCTTACATTCCAAGAGACCCAGTACTTC. This translates into CASSFRWGLTFQETQYF.